The next 21 T cell receptor beta chains were all read from a single sample in a study of cytomegalovirus exposure and HLA in healthy donors. 60 Vbeta and 13 Jbeta primers were used in PCR. Some clones are missing from TCRdb's copy, which holds only in-frame ones; the method was immunoSEQ multiplex PCR. The data show around 200,000 clones, with approximately 70% seen just once and about 3% held by the top ten. Sample: PBMCs. Receptor source: a man aged 40-50 years in good health and CMV-seropositive.

The V gene is TRBV2, the J gene TRBJ1-4; 7 bases fit TRBD1. Germline V gene sequence: CDR1 SNHLY, CDR2 FYNNEI. The CDR3 contains 15 residues. V lost 5 bases, J lost 2 bases, and 5 bases stayed unmatched. The CDR3 reads CASSSTGATNEKLFF. DNA of the CDR3: TGTGCCAGCAGTTCTACAGGGGCCACTAATGAAAAACTGTTTTTT.

The gene calls are TRBV11-3 and TRBJ2-5, with no clear D. Trimming took off 1 base at V and 3 bases at J, with 12 bases between the two ends. The CDR3 runs to 15 residues. From germline, CDR1 is SGHNT and CDR2 YENEEA. Written as DNA, the CDR3 is TGTGCCAGCAGCTTAGGGGCCTACCCAGAAGAGACCCAGTACTTC. It codes for CASSLGAYPEETQYF.

This rearrangement joins TRBV19 to TRBJ1-5; perhaps TRBD1 as D (5 bases). Trimming removed 4 bases at V and 3 bases at J, with 7 bases between. Germline CDR1 and CDR2: LNHDA and SQIVND (reference sequence). This CDR3 is built from 13 residues. This CDR3 is CASSTQANQPQHF. The CDR3 nucleotides read TGTGCCAGTAGTACACAGGCCAATCAGCCCCAGCATTTT.

The V call is TRBV9, the J call TRBJ2-2; 7 bases match TRBD2. The CDR3 is made up of 16 amino acids. Looked up from germline, CDR1 is SGDLS and CDR2 is YYNGEE. After removal of 5 bases from V and 3 bases from J, the junction contained 10 bases not matched to a gene. CDR3 amino acids: CASSPIDREDTGELFF. For the CDR3, the DNA is TGTGCCAGCAGTCCCATCGACCGGGAGGACACCGGGGAGCTGTTTTTT.

The rearrangement uses TRBV28 and TRBJ1-3, with D uncertain. This CDR3 has 12 residues. Per germline, CDR1 MDHEN and CDR2 SYDVKM. V was shortened by 5 bases and J by 4 bases, with 6 bases between the two germline ends. CDR3 sequence: CASSLPGNTIYF. In nucleotides, the CDR3 is TGTGCCAGCAGTCTTCCGGGAAACACCATATATTTT.

The V and J genes are TRBV29-1 and TRBJ2-7; the match to TRBD1 covers 8 bases. The CDR3 consists of 16 residues. V shed 5 bases and J 2 bases; nucleotides not matched to a gene: 14. Germline loops: CDR1 SQVTM, CDR2 ANQGSEA. The CDR3 DNA reads TGCAGCGTTAGGATGGTGGGCGGACAGGGAACCTACGAGCAGTACTTC. Translated: CSVRMVGGQGTYEQYF.

This clone has a handful of counts. The chain joins TRBV11-2 to TRBJ1-2, with D perhaps matching TRBD1 (6 bases). The germline gives CDR1 SGHAT, CDR2 FQNNGV. The CDR3 runs 14 residues. V lost 3 bases and J lost 4, with 12 bases in between. CDR3 region: CASSLGHTIYGYTF. The CDR3 DNA reads as TGTGCCAGCAGCTTGGGACACACCATCTATGGCTACACCTTC.

Here the CDR3 reads CASGMAGRNQPQHF. The CDR3 nucleotides are TGTGCCAGCGGGATGGCAGGGAGGAATCAGCCCCAGCATTTT. The V call is TRBV2, the J call TRBJ1-5, with D perhaps TRBD1 (5 bases). Germline V lookup: CDR1 SNHLY, CDR2 FYNNEI. There are 14 residues in the CDR3. Trimming removed 8 bases at V and 4 bases at J, with 15 bases between.

This chain links TRBV15 with TRBJ2-2; no definite D call. Germline V gene sequence: CDR1 LNHNV, CDR2 YYDKDF (reference sequence). The CDR3 consists of 14 residues. The germline V and J ends were trimmed by 0 bases and 4 bases, with 6 bases remaining between them. Here the CDR3 reads CATSRDGLTGELFF. The CDR3 nucleotides read TGTGCCACCAGCAGAGATGGCCTCACCGGGGAGCTGTTTTTT.

V and J are TRBV7-2 and TRBJ1-4, with D possibly TRBD1 on 5 matching bases. In germline, CDR1 is SGHTA, CDR2 FQGNSA. The CDR3 has 16 amino acids. V dropped 5 bases and J dropped 0 bases, with 13 bases sitting between them. The CDR3, as DNA: TGTGCCAGCAGCCATGACCAGGGAACAACTAATGAAAAACTGTTTTTT. This translates into CASSHDQGTTNEKLFF.

V gene TRBV2 combines with J gene TRBJ1-6, with a weak D call TRBD1 (6 bases). V lost 0 bases, J lost 8 bases, and 8 bases lay in between. CDR1 SNHLY and CDR2 FYNNEI come from the germline V gene. CDR3 length: 14 amino acids. In DNA, the CDR3 is TGTGCCAGCAGTGAAGCTTCAGGGGATTCACCCCTCCACTTT. It specifies CASSEASGDSPLHF.

Comment on this clone: An end of the junction does not agree with germline; a read error may underlie this. This rearrangement joins TRBV5-1 to TRBJ2-1, with TRBD2 identical over 16 bases. The CDR3 contains 15 residues. Germline assignment: CDR1 SGHRS and CDR2 YFSETQ. The CDR3 is CTSSLGTSGGDEQFF. The CDR3 nucleotides read TGCACCAGCAGCTTGGGGACTAGCGGGGGGGATGAGCAGTTCTTC.

CDR3 bases: TGTGCCAGCAGGACAGGGCGATCAGAGCTGTTTTTT. It translates to CASRTGRSELFF. The V call is TRBV19, the J call TRBJ2-2, with 8 bases matching TRBD1. Germline V gene lookup returns CDR1 LNHDA and CDR2 SQIVND (reference sequence). The CDR3 is 12 residues long. After removal of 9 bases from V and 11 bases from J, the junction contained 8 bases not matched to a gene.

V gene TRBV4-3 combines with J gene TRBJ2-3; TRBD1 matches 7 bases. With V trimmed by 0 bases and J by 4 bases, 7 bases remained unmatched. CDR1 LGHNA and CDR2 YSLEER come from the germline V gene. The CDR3 sequence is 16 residues long. The CDR3 DNA follows: TGCGCCAGCAGCCAAGAGGTGGGACAGCCCCCAGATACGCAGTATTTT. Amino acid sequence: CASSQEVGQPPDTQYF.

The chain couples TRBV28 to TRBJ2-1; 8 nucleotides align to TRBD1. CDR3 length: 16 residues. V dropped 5 bases and J dropped 4; count of bases not matched to a gene: 10. In germline, CDR1 is MDHEN, CDR2 SYDVKM. The CDR3 is CASSIAPGQVYNEQFF. CDR3 nucleotide sequence: TGTGCCAGCAGTATTGCACCGGGACAGGTATACAATGAGCAGTTCTTC.

This clone occurred a few times. V gene TRBV10-2 combines with J gene TRBJ2-7, with D possibly being TRBD1 (5 bases). CDR3 size: 15 residues. V was clipped by 4 bases and J by 1 base, with 14 bases between them. Germline-derived CDR1 and CDR2 are WSHSY and SAAADI. CDR3 region: CASSGGPYSSYEQYF. The CDR3, as DNA: TGCGCCAGCAGTGGGGGCCCTTATTCATCCTACGAGCAGTACTTC.

The rearrangement links TRBV5-1 to TRBJ2-5; TRBD1 is a possible D gene (7 bases). The end of the DNA aligns better with TRBJ2-7, so the J call may be wrong. Germline loops: CDR1 SGHRS, CDR2 YFSETQ. The CDR3 is made up of 15 amino acids. CDR3 nucleotides: TGCGCCAGCAGCTCGGGGGCAGGGGGCTCCTACGAGCAGTACTTC. This encodes CASSSGAGGSYEQYF.

The chain uses TRBV28 and TRBJ2-1, with TRBD1 matching 8 bases. V lost 3 bases and J lost 15; bases outside the gene matches: 7. This CDR3 has 12 amino acids. Germline loops: CDR1 MDHEN, CDR2 SYDVKM. The CDR3 region has the DNA TGTGCCAGCAGTTTGCGACAGGGGTTTTGGTTCTTC. Translated, it gives CASSLRQGFWFF.

This rearrangement joins TRBV4-2 to TRBJ1-3; no clear D gene. This CDR3 is built from 14 residues. Germline lookup yields CDR1 LGHNA and CDR2 YNFKEQ. V lost 0 bases and J lost 11, with 14 bases in between. Written as DNA, the CDR3 is TGTGCCAGCAGCCAAGAGGGCCTGATTCGTCCCATATATTTT. Translating it yields CASSQEGLIRPIYF.

The J gene is TRBJ2-7, the V gene TRBV28; TRBD1 aligns across 9 bases. The CDR3 is 16 residues long. The V segment lost 7 bases and the J segment 5 bases; nucleotides outside the gene matches: 15. Germline V gene sequence: CDR1 MDHEN, CDR2 SYDVKM. The CDR3 DNA sequence: TGTGCCAGCACCACAACAATTGGGGACAGGGCCCACGAGCAGTACTTC. Protein: CASTTTIGDRAHEQYF.

Only a few counts were recorded for this clone. The chain employs TRBV2 and TRBJ1-1; the D gene is possibly TRBD1 (6 bases). Trimming cost V 6 bases and J 3 bases, with 11 bases left between them. The CDR3 has 13 residues. The germline gives CDR1 SNHLY, CDR2 FYNNEI. This CDR3 reads CASSEQGYTEAFF. The CDR3 DNA follows: TGTGCCAGCAGCGAACAGGGATACACTGAAGCTTTCTTT.